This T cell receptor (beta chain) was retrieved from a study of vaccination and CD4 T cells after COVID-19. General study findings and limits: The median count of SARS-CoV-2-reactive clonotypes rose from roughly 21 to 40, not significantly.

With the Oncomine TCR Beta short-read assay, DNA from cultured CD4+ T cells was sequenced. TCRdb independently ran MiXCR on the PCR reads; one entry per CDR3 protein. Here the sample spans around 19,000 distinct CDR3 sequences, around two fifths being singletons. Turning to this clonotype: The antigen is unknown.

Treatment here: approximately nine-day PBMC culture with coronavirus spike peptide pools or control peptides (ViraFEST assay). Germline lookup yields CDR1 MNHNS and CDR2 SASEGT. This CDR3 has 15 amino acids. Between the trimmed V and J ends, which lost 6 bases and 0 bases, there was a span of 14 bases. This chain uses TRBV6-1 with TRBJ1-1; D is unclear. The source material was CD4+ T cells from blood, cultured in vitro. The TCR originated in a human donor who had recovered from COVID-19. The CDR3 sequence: CASRSTLVMNTEAFF. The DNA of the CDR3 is TGTGCCAGCAGGTCCACGCTGGTCATGAACACTGAAGCTTTCTTT.